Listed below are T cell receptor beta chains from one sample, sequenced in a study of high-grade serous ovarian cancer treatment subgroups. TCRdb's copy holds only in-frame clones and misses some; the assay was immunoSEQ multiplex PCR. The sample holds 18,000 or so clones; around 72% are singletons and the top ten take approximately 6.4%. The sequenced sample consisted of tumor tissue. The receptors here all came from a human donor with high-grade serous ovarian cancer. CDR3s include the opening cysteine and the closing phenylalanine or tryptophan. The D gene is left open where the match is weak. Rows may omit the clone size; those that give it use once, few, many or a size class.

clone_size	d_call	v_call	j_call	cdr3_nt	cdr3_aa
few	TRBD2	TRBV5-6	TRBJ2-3	TGTGCCAGCATCTCAAGGACTAGCGGGAGTGGGCAGTATTTT	CASISRTSGSGQYF
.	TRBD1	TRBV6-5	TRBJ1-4	TGTGCCAGCAGTTACGGAGCGACAGGGGATGAAAAACTGTTTTTT	CASSYGATGDEKLFF
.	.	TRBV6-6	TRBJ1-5	TGTGCCAGCAGTACGACTATAGCAAATCAGCCCCAGCATTTT	CASSTTIANQPQHF
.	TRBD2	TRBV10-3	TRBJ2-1	TGTGCCACCGGGGGACTAGCGGGAGGGGGTGAGCAGTTCTTC	CATGGLAGGGEQFF
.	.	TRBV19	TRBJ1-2	TGTGCCAGCCGTATCGGGGTAAACTATGGCTACACCTTC	CASRIGVNYGYTF
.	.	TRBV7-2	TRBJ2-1	TGTGCCAGCAGCTTAAACAGAGGCAATGAGCAGTTCTTC	CASSLNRGNEQFF
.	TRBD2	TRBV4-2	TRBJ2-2	TGTGCCAGCAGCCCCTACTCCGGGACTAGCGGGAGCACCGGGGAGCTGTTTTTT	CASSPYSGTSGSTGELFF
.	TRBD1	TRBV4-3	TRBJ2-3	TGCGCCAGCAGCCAAGACCGACAGGGATCACGCACAAATTTT	CASSQDRQGSRTNF
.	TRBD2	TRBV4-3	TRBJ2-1	TGCGCCAGCAGCCAAGATCGGCTAGCGGGAAACGGGAATGAGCAGTTCTTC	CASSQDRLAGNGNEQFF
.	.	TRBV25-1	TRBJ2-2	TGTGCCAGCAGTGAATGGGGGCTCGGCACCGGGGAGCTGTTTTTT	CASSEWGLGTGELFF
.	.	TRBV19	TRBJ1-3	TGTGCCAGTAGTATCCCGCAGGGTTTACCTGGAAACACCATATATTTT	CASSIPQGLPGNTIYF
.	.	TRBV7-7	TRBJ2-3	TGTGCTAGCAGCTTAGCACACCCCCCAGATACGCAGTATTTT	CASSLAHPPDTQYF
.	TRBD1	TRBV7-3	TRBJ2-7	TGTGCCAGCAGCTTAAGTGCAGGGGGCGACAAGCAGTACTTC	CASSLSAGGDKQYF
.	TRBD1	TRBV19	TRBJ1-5	TGTGCCAGTTGGGAGGGGGCAGGTCAGCCCCAGCATTTT	CASWEGAGQPQHF
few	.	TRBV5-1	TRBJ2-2	TGCGCCAGCAGCTTCGTAGGCGGGGAGCTGTTTTTT	CASSFVGGELFF
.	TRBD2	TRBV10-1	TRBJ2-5	TGCGCCAGCAGTGAGTCGACGCTAGCGGGAGGAAAATACTTC	CASSESTLAGGKYF
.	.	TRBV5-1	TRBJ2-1	TGCGCCAGCAGCTTGGGGACAGTCGTCTACAATGAGCAGTTCTTC	CASSLGTVVYNEQFF
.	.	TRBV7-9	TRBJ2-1	TGTGCCAGCAGCTTAAGCCCCGGACTGACAGGGCAGGGACTCAATGAGCAGTTCTTC	CASSLSPGLTGQGLNEQFF
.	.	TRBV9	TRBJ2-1	TGTGCCAGCAGCGTAGGAGGCTTAAACAATGAGCAGTTCTTC	CASSVGGLNNEQFF
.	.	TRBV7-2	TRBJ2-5	TGTGCCAGCACCCCCCAGGGGCGGAGGCAAGAGACCCAGTACTTC	CASTPQGRRQETQYF
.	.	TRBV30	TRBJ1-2	TGTGCCTGGACGTCCCTAGGTAGGGGCTACACCTTC	CAWTSLGRGYTF
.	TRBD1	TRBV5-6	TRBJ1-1	TGTGCCAGCAGTTCACTCAGGGGGCCGGACACTGAAGCTTTCTTT	CASSSLRGPDTEAFF
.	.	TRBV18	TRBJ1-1	TGTGCCAGCTCACGACTTGAACGACATAGGAACACTGAAGCTTTCTTT	CASSRLERHRNTEAFF
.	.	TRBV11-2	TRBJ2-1	TGTGCCAGCAGCTTAGTCGGTGGGAGCTTCTATGAGCAGTTCTTC	CASSLVGGSFYEQFF
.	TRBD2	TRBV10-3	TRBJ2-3	TGTGCCATCAGCATTAGCGGGAGGCCAGATACGCAGTATTTT	CAISISGRPDTQYF
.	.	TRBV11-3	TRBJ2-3	TGTGCCAGCAGCTTAGTGGCGGGAAGCCTCACAGATACGCAGTATTTT	CASSLVAGSLTDTQYF